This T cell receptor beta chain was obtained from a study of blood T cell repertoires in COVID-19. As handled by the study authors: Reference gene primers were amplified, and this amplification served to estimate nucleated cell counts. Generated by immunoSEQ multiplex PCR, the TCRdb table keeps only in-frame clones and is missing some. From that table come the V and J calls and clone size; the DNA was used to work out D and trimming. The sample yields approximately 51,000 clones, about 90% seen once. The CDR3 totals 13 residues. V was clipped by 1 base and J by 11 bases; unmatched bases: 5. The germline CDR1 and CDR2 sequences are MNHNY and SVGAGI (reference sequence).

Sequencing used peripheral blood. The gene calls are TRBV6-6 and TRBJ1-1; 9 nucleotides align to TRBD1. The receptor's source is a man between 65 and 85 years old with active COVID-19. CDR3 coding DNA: TGTGCCAGCAGTTACTTGGACAGGGGTATTGCTTTCTTT. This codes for CASSYLDRGIAFF.